Presented here are 21 T cell receptor beta chains from one specimen sequenced in a study of blood T cell repertoires in COVID-19 (TCRdb year 2020). Receptor libraries were prepared by the immunoSEQ multiplex PCR assay. The clones in this table, taken by TCRdb from immuneACCESS, are in-frame only. Not every clone is retained; where verified, under half of the shortfall comes from an unresolved V gene, and the cause of the rest is unknown. Within this sample are hundreds of thousands of clones, with about 79% of them counted one time only. The top ten clonotypes cover over 7.5% of the sample. Material for sequencing was peripheral blood. Source of these receptors: a woman older than 75 with acute or convalescent COVID-19.

The V gene is TRBV28, the J gene TRBJ1-3, with D hard to call. Germline values: CDR1 MDHEN, CDR2 SYDVKM. The germline V and J ends were trimmed by 3 bases and 4 bases, with 10 bases remaining between them. CDR3 size: 14 residues. The CDR3 DNA sequence: TGTGCCAGCAGTTTCCCACTGGTGGGAAACACCATATATTTT. Protein sequence: CASSFPLVGNTIYF. The full variable domain, completed using reference TRBV28 and TRBJ1-3, is DVKVTQSSRYLVKRTGEKVFLECVQDMDHENMFWYRQDPGLGLRLIYFSYDVKMKEKGDIPEGYSVSREKKERFSLILESASTNQTSMYLCASSFPLVGNTIYFGEGSWLTVV.

This rearrangement joins TRBV19 to TRBJ1-1, with 8 bases fitting TRBD1. CDR1 and CDR2 (germline): LNHDA, SQIVND (reference sequence). V was pared by 2 bases and J by 7 bases, with 9 bases of the junction left unmatched. There are 15 residues in the CDR3. In DNA, the CDR3 is TGTGCCAGTAGTATAACTACCGGGACAGGACTTGAAGCTTTCTTT. Translation gives CASSITTGTGLEAFF.

The chain joins TRBV4-2 to TRBJ1-5; D remains ambiguous. The CDR3 runs to 16 residues. Germline CDR1 reads LGHNA; CDR2 reads YNFKEQ. Deletions cut 0 bases from V and 0 bases from J, with 9 bases between. CDR3 nucleotides: TGTGCCAGCAGCCAAGAACAGAGATATAGCAATCAGCCCCAGCATTTT. As protein: CASSQEQRYSNQPQHF.

The V and J genes are TRBV7-9 and TRBJ1-2; 9 positions match TRBD1. The CDR3 is 16 amino acids. In germline, CDR1 is SEHNR, CDR2 FQNEAQ (reference sequence). V lost 4 bases and J lost 7; bases outside the gene matches: 13. The CDR3 region is CASSSTGGQGSGGYTF. The CDR3 DNA reads TGTGCCAGCAGCTCCACGGGGGGACAGGGATCGGGTGGCTACACCTTC.

J is TRBJ2-7 and V is TRBV19, with 9 bases that match TRBD1. CDR1 and CDR2 from the germline V gene are LNHDA and SQIVND (reference sequence). Trimming at V came to 5 bases and at J to 0 bases, leaving 5 bases not matched to a gene. The CDR3 length is 15 residues. CDR3 sequence (DNA): TGTGCCAGTAGTTCCGGACAGGGGTACTCCTACGAGCAGTACTTC. Translating gives CASSSGQGYSYEQYF.

Concerning this clone itself: Relative to the germline gene, one junction end is altered; a read error may explain this. The V call is TRBV12-3 or TRBV12-4, the J call TRBJ1-1; maybe TRBD1 (6 bases). The CDR3 contains 13 residues. The CDR3: CAGRTEWDTEAFF. The CDR3 coding sequence is TGTGCCGGCAGGACAGAATGGGACACTGAAGCTTTCTTT.

The chain uses TRBV15 and TRBJ1-4; TRBD1 aligns across 9 bases. Germline V CDR1 and CDR2: LNHNV, YYDKDF (reference sequence). Unmatched junction bases numbered 6, after V lost 3 bases and J lost 7 bases. The CDR3 extends over 15 amino acids. CDR3 protein: CATSSGDRVSEKLFF. CDR3 coding DNA: TGTGCCACCAGCAGTGGGGACAGGGTTAGTGAAAAACTGTTTTTT.

The rearrangement links TRBV11-2 to TRBJ2-2; 8 bases are shared with TRBD2. This CDR3 region has 17 residues. Unmatched junction bases numbered 16, after V lost 3 bases and J lost 10 bases. In germline, CDR1 is SGHAT, CDR2 FQNNGV. CDR3 bases: TGTGCCAGCAGCTTCAGAGTGGGACTAGTGCACACGGCGGAGCTGTTTTTT. Translated, it gives CASSFRVGLVHTAELFF.

The chain is built from TRBV18 and TRBJ1-6, with D hard to call. Germline V gives CDR1 KGHSH, CDR2 LQKENI. Trimming took 2 bases from V and 12 from J, leaving 11 bases between them. The CDR3 is 13 amino acids. DNA for the CDR3: TGTGCCAGCTCACCAGCGGAGTATATACCCCTCCACTTT. Its protein is CASSPAEYIPLHF.

Notes on this clone: Other DNA sequences from this sample encode an identical CDR3 as well. The gene calls are TRBV6-5 and TRBJ2-2; a weak D match, TRBD1 (6 bases). This CDR3 spans 14 amino acids. From germline, CDR1 is MNHEY and CDR2 SVGAGI. V gave up 5 bases and J gave up 2 bases, with 9 bases separating them. CDR3 DNA: TGTGCCAGCAGTAGGACAGATAACACCGGGGAGCTGTTTTTT. Translating it yields CASSRTDNTGELFF.

The chain carries TRBV7-3 and TRBJ2-3; 7 bases map to TRBD2. V gave up 5 bases and J gave up 3 bases; unmatched junction bases: 8. The CDR3 length is 15 residues. The V gene's germline CDR1 is SGHTA and CDR2 FQGTGA. The chain's CDR3 is CASSPRLAGTDTQYF. DNA for the CDR3: TGTGCCAGCAGCCCCCGACTAGCAGGAACAGATACGCAGTATTTT.

The chain recombines TRBV27 with TRBJ1-1; possibly TRBD1 for D (5 bases). CDR3 length equals 17 residues. The V and J ends lost 2 bases and 3 bases respectively, with 19 bases between them. In germline, CDR1 is MNHEY, CDR2 SMNVEV (reference sequence). CDR3 protein: CASSLDRLTGLYTEAFF. CDR3 nucleotides: TGTGCCAGCAGTTTAGACAGACTTACAGGTTTATACACTGAAGCTTTCTTT.

The V gene is TRBV4-1, the J gene TRBJ2-3; 13 bases are shared with TRBD2. Trimming removed 3 bases from V and 5 bases from J; junction bases left unmatched: 8. The germline CDR1 and CDR2 sequences are MGHRA and YSYEKL. CDR3 length: 17 amino acids. The CDR3 loop reads CASSQVLAGGPGDTQYF. The CDR3 DNA follows: TGCGCCAGCAGCCAGGTACTAGCGGGGGGGCCGGGAGATACGCAGTATTTT.

The count of this clone is one. This sequence joins TRBV27 and TRBJ2-1; 10 nucleotides agree with TRBD1. V lost 8 bases, J lost 5 bases, and 6 bases stayed unmatched. The length of the CDR3 is 14 residues. The germline CDR1 and CDR2 sequences are MNHEY and SMNVEV (reference sequence). CDR3 sequence (DNA): TGTGCCAGCGGCCGGGACAGGGGAAACAATGAGCAGTTCTTC. Its translation: CASGRDRGNNEQFF.

This clone appeared a few times. CDR3 sequence reads: CASSSSLTGTMLVYGYTF. The DNA for the CDR3 is TGTGCCAGCAGCTCTTCCCTGACAGGGACGATGTTGGTCTATGGCTACACCTTC. The V call is TRBV28, the J call TRBJ1-2; 7 bases line up with TRBD1. CDR3 size: 18 residues. Germline CDR1 reads MDHEN; CDR2 reads SYDVKM. V lost 6 bases, J lost 4 bases, and 20 bases stayed unmatched.

The chain carries TRBV3-1 (or the pseudogene TRBV3-2) and TRBJ1-4; the D is unclear. V lost 0 bases, J lost 4 bases, and 6 bases lay in between. The CDR3 is 14 residues long. From germline, CDR1 is LGHDT and CDR2 YNNKEL (reference sequence). CDR3 sequence: CASSQDLSNEKLFF. In nucleotides, the CDR3 is TGTGCCAGCAGCCAAGATTTGAGTAATGAAAAACTGTTTTTT.

The V call is TRBV2, the J call TRBJ1-4; a possible D gene is TRBD1 (5 bases). The CDR3 has 14 amino acids. V was cut by 6 bases and J by 3 bases, with 11 bases left in between. Germline-derived CDR1 and CDR2 are SNHLY and FYNNEI. The CDR3 reads CASSRTIANEKLFF. The CDR3 DNA reads TGTGCCAGCAGCCGGACAATAGCTAATGAAAAACTGTTTTTT.

The chain joins TRBV6-5 to TRBJ1-2, with 9 bases lining up with TRBD1. Looked up from germline, CDR1 is MNHEY and CDR2 is SVGAGI. This CDR3 has 14 residues. V dropped 6 bases and J dropped 4; count of bases not matched to a gene: 6. The CDR3 is CASRTGTGIYGYTF. The CDR3 DNA reads TGTGCCAGCAGAACCGGGACAGGGATCTATGGCTACACCTTC.

The chain has TRBV4-1 and TRBJ2-2, with D perhaps matching TRBD1 (6 bases). Germline CDR1 reads MGHRA; CDR2 reads YSYEKL. The CDR3 sequence is 16 residues long. V was trimmed by 2 bases and J by 5 bases, leaving 15 bases between them. The CDR3 DNA sequence: TGCGCCAGCAGCCAAACCCCTGACAGGACTACCGGGGAGCTGTTTTTT. It translates to CASSQTPDRTTGELFF.

The V call is TRBV19, the J call TRBJ2-1; D unclear. Germline V lookup: CDR1 LNHDA, CDR2 SQIVND (reference sequence). The CDR3 spans 15 residues. Trimming took 3 bases from V and 3 from J, leaving 12 bases between them. The CDR3 DNA is TGTGCCAGTAGTATGGTATTGGCAGACTACAATGAGCAGTTCTTC. This translates into CASSMVLADYNEQFF.

This rearrangement joins TRBV28 to TRBJ2-3; the match to TRBD2 covers 9 bases. The CDR3 loop spans 15 amino acids. Germline lookup yields CDR1 MDHEN and CDR2 SYDVKM. V was pared by 3 bases and J by 0 bases, with 1 base of the junction left unmatched. CDR3 bases: TGTGCCAGCAGTTTTAGCGGGGGTAGCACAGATACGCAGTATTTT. Translation: CASSFSGGSTDTQYF. The entire variable domain, with the rest obtained from reference TRBV28 and TRBJ2-3, is as follows: DVKVTQSSRYLVKRTGEKVFLECVQDMDHENMFWYRQDPGLGLRLIYFSYDVKMKEKGDIPEGYSVSREKKERFSLILESASTNQTSMYLCASSFSGGSTDTQYFGPGTRLTVL.